A single sample gave rise to the 10 T cell receptor beta chains below, sequenced in a study of CD8 T cells in Susac syndrome. Reverse transcription of about 0.45 to 1 ug RNA was performed with random hexamers. Each CDR3 protein is one row after TCRdb ran MiXCR on the immunoSEQ multiplex PCR reads. The sample lists under 200,000 distinct CDR3 sequences, 85% to 95% occurring once. Input material: CD4+ T cells from PBMCs. Receptors originate from a human donor in good health.

The V call is TRBV4-3, the J call TRBJ1-6; possibly TRBD1 for D (5 bases). The germline V and J ends were trimmed by 4 bases and 14 bases, with 24 bases remaining between them. CDR3 length: 16 residues. Germline CDR1 reads LGHNA; CDR2 reads YSLEER. The CDR3 protein is CASSPTAGTPVLALHF. In DNA, the CDR3 is TGCGCCAGCAGCCCGACTGCCGGGACGCCTGTTTTGGCCCTCCACTTT.

The chain couples TRBV28 to TRBJ2-1; the match to TRBD1 covers 8 bases. CDR1 MDHEN and CDR2 SYDVKM come from the germline V gene. The CDR3 length is 14 residues. Trimming cost V 5 bases and J 8 bases; bases outside gene matches: 8. The CDR3 sequence: CASSDGQGSYEQFF. For the CDR3, the DNA is TGTGCCAGCAGTGATGGACAGGGCAGCTATGAGCAGTTCTTC.

CDR3 region: CASSLGGRLSGANVLTF. The CDR3 DNA is TGTGCCAGCAGCTTGGGGGGAAGGCTCTCTGGGGCCAACGTCCTGACTTTC. This chain joins TRBV5-4 and TRBJ2-6, with no clear D. CDR3 length: 17 residues. CDR1 is SGHNT, CDR2 YYREEE, per germline (reference sequence). Trimming shortened V by 0 bases and J by 0 bases, and 10 bases separated the two germline ends.

The CDR3 sequence is CASRRRGLTDTQYF. The CDR3 DNA reads TGTGCCAGCAGGAGGCGGGGACTCACAGATACGCAGTATTTT. The chain carries TRBV12-3 or TRBV12-4 and TRBJ2-3; a weak D match, TRBD2 (6 bases). V lost 6 bases, J lost 2 bases, and 12 bases lay in between. The length of the CDR3 is 14 residues.

The rearrangement links TRBV20-1 to TRBJ2-1, with D hard to call. The V and J ends lost 3 bases and 10 bases respectively, with 10 bases between them. This CDR3 is built from 11 residues. CDR1 and CDR2 from the germline V gene are DFQATT and SNEGSKA (reference sequence). CDR3: CSASREPEQFF. The DNA of the CDR3 is TGCAGTGCTAGTAGGGAACCCGAGCAGTTCTTC.

The chain has TRBV14 and TRBJ1-5; D is undetermined. Germline assignment: CDR1 SGHDN and CDR2 FVKESK. V was clipped by 0 bases and J by 5 bases, with 5 bases between them. The CDR3 is 13 residues long. Here the CDR3 DNA reads TGTGCCAGCAGCCAAGATGGGCATCAGCCCCAGCATTTT. As protein: CASSQDGHQPQHF.

The V gene is TRBV20-1, the J gene TRBJ2-5; a weak D match, TRBD2 (6 bases). Looked up from germline, CDR1 is DFQATT and CDR2 is SNEGSKA (reference sequence). Trimming took off 0 bases at V and 2 bases at J, with 13 bases between the two ends. The CDR3 sequence is 15 residues long. This CDR3 is CSAREWRGVQETQYF. In nucleotides, the CDR3 is TGCAGTGCTAGAGAATGGCGGGGAGTACAAGAGACCCAGTACTTC.

In DNA, the CDR3 is TGTGCCACCAGTGATGTCGGGGTTAGCACAGATACGCAGTATTTT. This encodes CATSDVGVSTDTQYF. V and J are TRBV24-1 and TRBJ2-3; TRBD2 is a possible D gene (5 bases). Trimming removed 3 bases from V and 0 bases from J, with 9 bases in between. Germline lookup yields CDR1 KGHDR and CDR2 SFDVKD. The CDR3 runs to 15 residues.

V gene TRBV20-1 combines with J gene TRBJ1-1, with D unclear. Trimming stripped 8 bases from V and 3 bases from J, with 16 bases between. CDR1 and CDR2 from the germline V gene are DFQATT and SNEGSKA (reference sequence). The CDR3 extends over 13 amino acids. CDR3 region: CSKVAGLHTEAFF. The CDR3 nucleotides are TGCAGTAAGGTAGCCGGTCTGCACACTGAAGCTTTCTTT.

The chain employs TRBV25-1 and TRBJ2-5; D uncertain. Trimming removed 8 bases at V and 5 bases at J, with 15 bases between. CDR1 MGHDK and CDR2 SYGVNS come from the germline V gene. CDR3 length: 13 amino acids. The CDR3 region has the DNA TGTGCCAGCTCGGGTCCCCCCGATGAGACCCAGTACTTC. It encodes CASSGPPDETQYF.